The 5 T cell receptor beta chains given below trace back to one sample, sequenced in a study of vaccination effects on CD4 cells after COVID-19. Their antigens are not known. Using immunoSEQ multiplex PCR, the repertoire was profiled, and TCRdb retains in-frame clones only, with some absent. This sample has tens of thousands of clones; about 74% occur once, and the top ten carry 2% to 2.5%. When more than 9 days of culture had elapsed, CD4+ T cells were isolated. Vaccine administered to participants consisted of two doses of either BNT162b2 or mRNA-1273. The input for sequencing was CD4+ T cells from PBMCs cultured without peptide, taken after COVID-19 vaccination. Every receptor here comes from a human donor who received a COVID-19 vaccine.

The table lists this clone with a few counts. The chain combines TRBV7-9 with TRBJ2-1, with 8 bases fitting TRBD2. Unmatched junction bases numbered 1, after V lost 5 bases and J lost 7 bases. The V gene's germline CDR1 is SEHNR and CDR2 FQNEAQ (reference sequence). The CDR3 sequence is 12 residues long. DNA of the CDR3: TGTGCCAGCAGCCCGGGGGGGAATGAGCAGTTCTTC. Translation: CASSPGGNEQFF.

This clone was counted only a few times. The chain joins TRBV7-3 to TRBJ1-5; D is uncertain. The germline V gene has CDR1 SGHTA and CDR2 FQGTGA. V shed 4 bases and J shed 4 bases, with 5 bases lying between them. This CDR3 has 12 residues. The CDR3 reads CASSSRNQPQHF. CDR3 sequence (DNA): TGTGCCAGCAGCTCTCGAAATCAGCCCCAGCATTTT.

This clone was observed a few times. The genes are TRBV7-9 and TRBJ2-3; possible D gene TRBD2, 5 bases. This CDR3 spans 15 amino acids. Germline values: CDR1 SEHNR, CDR2 FQNEAQ (reference sequence). V shed 2 bases and J shed 3 bases, with 12 bases lying between them. The DNA of the CDR3 is TGTGCCAGCAGCTTATTGGAAGGAGGAACAGATACGCAGTATTTT. This encodes CASSLLEGGTDTQYF.

The V gene is TRBV7-3, the J gene TRBJ2-5, with a tentative D call TRBD1 (5 bases). Looked up from germline, CDR1 is SGHTA and CDR2 is FQGTGA. There are 13 residues in the CDR3. Trimming pared 3 bases from V and 2 bases from J, leaving 7 bases between. The DNA for the CDR3 is TGTGCCAGCAGCTTGACAGCACAAGAGACCCAGTACTTC. Protein sequence: CASSLTAQETQYF.

The chain combines TRBV27 with TRBJ1-1, with a possible D match to TRBD1 (5 bases). Trimming left V 6 bases short and J 1 base short, with 12 bases between. Germline CDR1 MNHEY, CDR2 SMNVEV (reference sequence). The CDR3 consists of 14 residues. CDR3: CASRVGHRNTEAFF. CDR3 nucleotide sequence: TGTGCCAGCAGAGTCGGACATCGGAACACTGAAGCTTTCTTT.